These 24 T cell receptor beta chains share one sample of origin, sequenced in a study of blood T cell repertoires in COVID-19. Assay: immunoSEQ multiplex PCR; the TCRdb copy retains only in-frame clones and omits some. The repertoire holds 60,000 to 65,000 clones, with over 70% as singletons. Material for sequencing was peripheral blood. The receptors stem from a human donor in a cohort sampled during active COVID-19.

This clone appeared a single time. V is TRBV4-3 and J is TRBJ1-1; D call uncertain. The CDR3 extends over 15 amino acids. Germline CDR1 is LGHNA and CDR2 is YSLEER. V gave up 0 bases and J gave up 10 bases, with 18 bases separating them. CDR3 residues: CASSQDDGYPGGAFF. The CDR3 DNA reads as TGCGCCAGCAGCCAAGATGATGGTTATCCGGGAGGAGCTTTCTTT.

The rearrangement links TRBV18 to TRBJ1-4, with 8 bases that match TRBD1. This CDR3 spans 14 amino acids. V shed 3 bases and J 7 bases; nucleotides not matched to a gene: 4. Looked up from germline, CDR1 is KGHSH and CDR2 is LQKENI. The CDR3 bases are TGTGCCAGCTCACCGGACAGGGTGGGTGAAAAACTGTTTTTT. The encoded protein is CASSPDRVGEKLFF. The full variable domain, in which reference TRBV18 and TRBJ1-4 provide the parts outside the CDR3, is NAGVMQNPRHLVRRRGQEARLRCSPMKGHSHVYWYRQLPEEGLKFMVYLQKENIIDESGMPKERFSAEFPKEGPSILRIQQVVRGDSAAYFCASSPDRVGEKLFFGSGTQLSVL.

A word on this clone: The limits of the CDR3 on the DNA are not certain, so only TCRdb's listed CDR3 is given. This rearrangement joins TRBV21-1 to TRBJ1-6; the DNA was not used to check the table's D call, TRBD1. TRBV21-1 is listed as a pseudogene. The CDR3 adds up to 17 amino acids, both ends counted. CDR3 amino acids: CASSMWGQGILDSPLHF.

The V call is TRBV7-9, the J call TRBJ2-7, with D possibly TRBD2 on 6 matching bases. This CDR3 has 13 residues. CDR1 is SEHNR and CDR2 is FQNEAQ in the germline V gene (reference sequence). Trimming removed 4 bases at V and 1 base at J, with 8 bases between. The CDR3 is CASSSGLSYEQYF. In DNA, the CDR3 is TGTGCCAGCAGCTCGGGACTTTCCTACGAGCAGTACTTC. Filled out from reference TRBV7-9 and TRBJ2-7, the complete variable domain reads DTGVSQNPRHKITKRGQNVTFRCDPISEHNRLYWYRQTLGQGPEFLTYFQNEAQLEKSRLLSDRFSAERPKGSFSTLEIQRTEQGDSAMYLCASSSGLSYEQYFGPGTRLTVT.

This clone came up once. V usage is TRBV12-3 or TRBV12-4 and J usage is TRBJ1-3; D remains unclear. Trimming cost V 7 bases and J 0 bases, with 7 bases left between them. The CDR3 contains 13 residues. CDR3 DNA sequence: TGTGCCAGCACCCGTAGCTCTGGAAACACCATATATTTT. It encodes CASTRSSGNTIYF.

This clone was observed a few times. The V call is TRBV6-2 or TRBV6-3, the J call TRBJ1-1; D ambiguous. CDR3 length: 13 residues. Trimming removed 6 bases at V and 5 bases at J, with 13 bases between. Germline values: CDR1 MNHEY, CDR2 SVGEGT. The CDR3 protein is CASSDYRVTEAFF. CDR3 DNA sequence: TGTGCCAGCAGCGACTATAGGGTGACTGAAGCTTTCTTT.

The V gene is TRBV5-4, the J gene TRBJ2-1; maybe TRBD1 (6 bases). The CDR3 has 13 amino acids. Germline assignment: CDR1 SGHNT and CDR2 YYREEE (reference sequence). The V end lost 3 bases, the J end lost 7 bases, and 11 bases lay between the germline ends. CDR3 nucleotides: TGTGCCAGCAGCTCATACAGGGTTAATGAGCAGTTCTTC. The encoded protein is CASSSYRVNEQFF.

CDR3 nucleotides: TGTGCCTGGAGCGCTCTAGCGGGGACCACAGATACGCAGTATTTT. Amino acid sequence: CAWSALAGTTDTQYF. The chain uses TRBV30 and TRBJ2-3, with TRBD2 identical over 9 bases. The CDR3 sequence is 15 residues long. Trimming removed 3 bases from V and 2 bases from J; junction bases left unmatched: 6. Germline V CDR1 and CDR2: GTSNPN, SVGIG (reference sequence). Full variable domain (remainder filled in from reference TRBV30 and TRBJ2-3): SQTIHQWPATLVQPVGSPLSLECTVEGTSNPNLYWYRQAAGRGLQLLFYSVGIGQISSEVPQNLSASRPQDRQFILSSKKLLLSDSGFYLCAWSALAGTTDTQYFGPGTRLTVL.

The rearrangement joins TRBV6-5 to TRBJ1-5; no reliable D call. CDR3 length: 14 amino acids. Trimming pared 11 bases from V and 3 bases from J, leaving 17 bases between. The germline gives CDR1 MNHEY, CDR2 SVGAGI. The CDR3: CASERVGNNQPQHF. The CDR3 bases are TGTGCCTCCGAACGGGTCGGGAACAATCAGCCCCAGCATTTT.

V gene TRBV2 combines with J gene TRBJ1-2; D is perhaps TRBD1 (5 bases). The CDR3 is 13 amino acids. Germline V gene data show CDR1 as SNHLY and CDR2 as FYNNEI. V was cut by 4 bases and J by 0 bases, with 6 bases left in between. CDR3 nucleotide sequence: TGTGCCAGCAGTGGACAGCCTAACTATGGCTACACCTTC. Protein: CASSGQPNYGYTF.

The V call is TRBV5-1, the J call TRBJ2-7; 9 nucleotides match TRBD2. There are 16 residues in the CDR3. Germline V gene data show CDR1 as SGHRS and CDR2 as YFSETQ. V lost 4 bases to trimming and J lost 3 bases; unmatched junction nucleotides: 11. The DNA of the CDR3 is TGCGCCAGCAGCCCTTCAGGCGGGAGGGAAGTCTACGAGCAGTACTTC. This encodes CASSPSGGREVYEQYF.

The rearrangement joins TRBV5-1 to TRBJ1-4; D gene ambiguous. This CDR3 spans 16 amino acids. CDR1 and CDR2 from the germline V gene are SGHRS and YFSETQ. Trimming took 0 bases from V and 0 from J, leaving 9 bases between them. CDR3 residues: CASSLAPLATNEKLFF. The CDR3, as DNA: TGCGCCAGCAGCTTGGCCCCCCTCGCAACTAATGAAAAACTGTTTTTT.

This clone occurred a few times. J is TRBJ1-2 and V is TRBV23-1; 7 nucleotides align to TRBD1. TRBV23-1 is filed as an ORF, its function uncertain. This CDR3 spans 15 amino acids. V lost 9 bases to trimming and J lost 0 bases; unmatched junction nucleotides: 10. CDR3 DNA: TGCGCCAGGATGACAGGGCCTATCGCTAACTATGGCTACACCTTC. This translates into CARMTGPIANYGYTF.

In this sample, this clone turned up a few times. The chain carries TRBV3-1 (or the pseudogene TRBV3-2) and TRBJ2-7; no reliable D call. The ends were cut back, 6 bases at V and 0 bases at J, with 18 bases in the middle. This CDR3 has 16 residues. Germline CDR1 LGHDT, CDR2 YNNKEL (reference sequence). CDR3: CASRYRGTKSSYEQYF. CDR3 DNA sequence: TGTGCCAGCAGATACCGAGGCACTAAGAGCTCCTACGAGCAGTACTTC.

The rearrangement joins TRBV7-9 to TRBJ1-2; TRBD1 might be the D (5 bases). With 0 bases removed from V and 3 bases from J, the gap between germline ends came to 11 bases. This CDR3 is 15 amino acids long. Germline assignment: CDR1 SEHNR and CDR2 FQNEAQ (reference sequence). The CDR3 protein is CASSLALPGYYGYTF. DNA for the CDR3: TGTGCCAGCAGCTTAGCGCTCCCAGGGTACTATGGCTACACCTTC.

The CDR3 here is CASSAREGDVTEAFF. DNA of the CDR3: TGTGCCAGCAGCGCCCGGGAGGGGGACGTCACTGAAGCTTTCTTT. The chain uses TRBV4-2 and TRBJ1-1, with D maybe TRBD1 (6 bases). V was pared by 5 bases and J by 4 bases, with 17 bases between. Germline loops: CDR1 LGHNA, CDR2 YNFKEQ. The CDR3 extends over 15 amino acids.

The V and J genes are TRBV5-4 and TRBJ1-3; 8 bases agree with TRBD1. The germline CDR1 and CDR2 sequences are SGHNT and YYREEE (reference sequence). Losses at the gene ends were 1 base for V and 4 bases for J; bases not matched to a gene: 7. The CDR3 runs to 16 residues. CDR3 coding DNA: TGTGCCAGCAGCTTGACGGCAGGGGGCAGAGGAAACACCATATATTTT. Its translation: CASSLTAGGRGNTIYF.

The rearrangement uses TRBV6-5 and TRBJ2-7, with 10 bases fitting TRBD1. Germline-derived CDR1 and CDR2 are MNHEY and SVGAGI. The length of the CDR3 is 15 residues. V lost 6 bases and J lost 4; bases outside the gene matches: 9. The CDR3 nucleotides are TGTGCCAGCAGACACCCGGGACAGGGGATATACGAGCAGTACTTC. Protein: CASRHPGQGIYEQYF.

In its sample, this clone was seen a few times. The chain links TRBV6-2 or TRBV6-3 to TRBJ2-7; D is perhaps TRBD1 (6 bases). The CDR3 is made up of 13 amino acids. The V end was cut by 3 bases, the J end by 5 bases, with 11 bases between. Looked up from germline, CDR1 is MNHEY and CDR2 is SVGEGT. This chain's CDR3 is CASSYLGHNEQYF. DNA of the CDR3: TGTGCCAGCAGTTATTTGGGACATAACGAGCAGTACTTC.

Worth noting for this clone: One junction end disagrees with the germline gene, perhaps due to a read error. The genes are TRBV7-7 and TRBJ2-2; 9 bases agree with TRBD2. The CDR3 is 16 amino acids. Germline CDR1 SSHAT, CDR2 FNYEAQ (reference sequence). The CDR3: CASSLQAGGPTGELFF. The CDR3 region has the DNA TGTGCTAGCAGCTTACAAGCGGGGGGCCCTACCGGGGAGCTGTTTTTT.

The chain carries TRBV28 and TRBJ1-2; 12 nucleotides agree with TRBD1. Germline loops: CDR1 MDHEN, CDR2 SYDVKM. The CDR3 consists of 16 residues. Trimming took 5 bases from V and 7 from J; bases not matched to a gene: 11. In nucleotides, the CDR3 is TGTGCCAGCAGTCTGAACCCCGGGACAGGGGGCTCTGGCTACACCTTC. It encodes CASSLNPGTGGSGYTF.

This chain connects TRBV6-5 to TRBJ1-2; D is ambiguous. The length of the CDR3 is 14 residues. CDR1 is MNHEY, CDR2 SVGAGI, per germline. Trimming shortened V by 4 bases and J by 8 bases, and 17 bases separated the two germline ends. The CDR3 protein is CASSSLGGIGGYTF. The DNA of the CDR3 is TGTGCCAGCAGTTCCCTAGGAGGGATTGGGGGCTACACCTTC.

This clone appeared a few times. The chain employs TRBV6-5 and TRBJ2-7; no clear D. Germline V gene lookup returns CDR1 MNHEY and CDR2 SVGAGI. With 4 bases removed from V and 4 bases from J, the gap between germline ends came to 14 bases. CDR3 size: 14 residues. Written as DNA, the CDR3 is TGTGCCAGCAGTTCCTCAAACTTCCCTTACGAGCAGTACTTC. This sequence encodes CASSSSNFPYEQYF.

This clone occurred once. The gene calls are TRBV12-3 or TRBV12-4 and TRBJ2-7; D is possibly TRBD2 (6 bases). The CDR3 has 13 amino acids. The V end lost 6 bases, the J end lost 1 base, and 10 bases lay between the germline ends. This CDR3 is CASSSTSSYEQYF. CDR3 coding DNA: TGTGCCAGCAGCTCGACTAGTTCCTACGAGCAGTACTTC.